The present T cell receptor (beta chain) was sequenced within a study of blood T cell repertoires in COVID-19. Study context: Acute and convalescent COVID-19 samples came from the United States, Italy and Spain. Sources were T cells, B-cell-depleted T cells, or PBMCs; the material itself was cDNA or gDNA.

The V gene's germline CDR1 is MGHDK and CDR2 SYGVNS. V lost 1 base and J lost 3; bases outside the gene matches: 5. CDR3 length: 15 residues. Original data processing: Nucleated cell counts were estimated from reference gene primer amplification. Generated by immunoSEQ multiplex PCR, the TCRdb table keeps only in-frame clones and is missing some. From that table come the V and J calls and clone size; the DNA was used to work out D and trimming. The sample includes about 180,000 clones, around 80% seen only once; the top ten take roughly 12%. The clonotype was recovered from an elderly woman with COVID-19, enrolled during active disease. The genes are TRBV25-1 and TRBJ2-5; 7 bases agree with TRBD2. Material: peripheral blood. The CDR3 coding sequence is TGTGCCAGCAGTGAATTTGGGAGCGGGAAAGAGACCCAGTACTTC. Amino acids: CASSEFGSGKETQYF.